Sequencing of this T cell receptor (beta chain) was carried out in a study of T cells in Graves' hyperthyroidism and ophthalmopathy. Template material for amplifying TCR beta CDR3 regions consisted of RNA transcripts. First-round RT-PCR of the TCR CDR3 relied on the HTBI primer set. TCRdb itself ran the multiplex PCR reads through MiXCR, one entry per CDR3 protein. The data contain some 550,000 distinct CDR3 sequences, about 16% of them singletons. In its sample, this clonotype was seen many times. The CDR3 has 13 amino acids. CDR1 is SNHLY, CDR2 FYNNEI, per germline. V was pared by 8 bases and J by 7 bases, with 15 bases between.

The chain couples TRBV2 to TRBJ2-1, with D possibly matching TRBD2 (5 bases). The clonotype comes from a middle-aged woman with Graves' ophthalmopathy. Sequenced material: blood. In nucleotides, the CDR3 is TGTGCCAGCGTCTCGCTAGCATCGAATGAGCAGTTCTTC. Its translation: CASVSLASNEQFF.